These T cell receptor beta chains were read from a single sample in a study of T cell responses to AZD1222 COVID-19 vaccine. Clones were read by immunoSEQ multiplex PCR, and TCRdb kept only the in-frame ones, dropping some. The sample includes 110,000 or so clones, about 93% of them seen just once. This specimen was peripheral blood, taken 28 days after the second dose of the MenACWY control vaccine. All receptors derive from an adult who received the MenACWY meningococcal vaccine as a control. Both conserved end residues are part of each CDR3. The order of the fields is V gene, J gene, clone size, D gene, CDR3 DNA, CDR3 protein. The D gene is left open where the match is weak. Size values are once, few and many counts, or a class for expanded clones, and some rows have none.

v_gene: TRBV3-1/TRBV3-2
j_gene: TRBJ2-5
abundance: -
d_gene: -
CDR3nt: TGTGCCAGCAGCCTCGAAGGGGGGGGGCCTGGAGAGACCCAGTACTTC
CDR3aa: CASSLEGGGPGETQYF

v_gene: TRBV6-2/TRBV6-3
j_gene: TRBJ2-6
abundance: -
d_gene: -
CDR3nt: TGTGCCAGCAGTCGCCGCCCCCTGGGGCGCTCTGGGGCCAACGTCCTGACTTTC
CDR3aa: CASSRRPLGRSGANVLTF

v_gene: TRBV15
j_gene: TRBJ1-5
abundance: -
d_gene: TRBD1
CDR3nt: TGTGCCACCAGCAGAGATTTACAGGGGGGTCAGCCCCAGCATTTT
CDR3aa: CATSRDLQGGQPQHF

v_gene: TRBV6-4
j_gene: TRBJ2-6
abundance: few
d_gene: TRBD2
CDR3nt: TGTGCCAGCAGCGCCGGGACTAGCGGGACCGGGGCCAACGTCCTGACTTTC
CDR3aa: CASSAGTSGTGANVLTF

v_gene: TRBV7-3
j_gene: TRBJ2-3
abundance: -
d_gene: -
CDR3nt: TGTGCCAGCAGCCGCTGGGCAACTAGTTCCCGGACAGATACGCAGTATTTT
CDR3aa: CASSRWATSSRTDTQYF

v_gene: TRBV5-4
j_gene: TRBJ2-3
abundance: -
d_gene: -
CDR3nt: TGTGCCAGCAGCTTGCTGGGGGGCCCCACAGATACGCAGTATTTT
CDR3aa: CASSLLGGPTDTQYF

v_gene: TRBV25-1
j_gene: TRBJ2-1
abundance: -
d_gene: -
CDR3nt: TGTGCCAGCAGTGATCCCCGACGAAATGAGCAGTTCTTC
CDR3aa: CASSDPRRNEQFF

v_gene: TRBV28
j_gene: TRBJ1-2
abundance: -
d_gene: TRBD1
CDR3nt: TGTGCCAGCACCACCCAGGGGGTGGCTGACTATGGCTACACCTTC
CDR3aa: CASTTQGVADYGYTF

v_gene: TRBV2
j_gene: TRBJ2-7
abundance: once
d_gene: TRBD2
CDR3nt: TGTGCCAGCAGAGGACTAGCGGGAAAGTACGAGCAGTACTTC
CDR3aa: CASRGLAGKYEQYF

v_gene: TRBV5-1
j_gene: TRBJ1-2
abundance: once
d_gene: TRBD1
CDR3nt: TGCGCCAGCAGCGGGACAGGGGGCTATGGCTACACCTTC
CDR3aa: CASSGTGGYGYTF

v_gene: TRBV15
j_gene: TRBJ2-5
abundance: -
d_gene: -
CDR3nt: TGTGCCACCAGCAGAGATGGGCCGCGGGGAGAGACCCAGTACTTC
CDR3aa: CATSRDGPRGETQYF

v_gene: TRBV27
j_gene: TRBJ1-6
abundance: -
d_gene: -
CDR3nt: TGTGCCAGCAGAAGAAGTGGGGTAGGAAGCTCCTATAATTCACCCCTCCACTTT
CDR3aa: CASRRSGVGSSYNSPLHF

v_gene: TRBV7-9
j_gene: TRBJ2-5
abundance: once
d_gene: -
CDR3nt: TGTGCCAGCAGCCAAGGGACGGTCGGTGAGACCCAGTACTTC
CDR3aa: CASSQGTVGETQYF

v_gene: TRBV29-1
j_gene: TRBJ2-7
abundance: -
d_gene: -
CDR3nt: TGCAGCGTTGAAGAGGGAGACGGCTACGAGCAGTACTTC
CDR3aa: CSVEEGDGYEQYF

v_gene: TRBV12-3/TRBV12-4
j_gene: TRBJ1-2
abundance: -
d_gene: TRBD1
CDR3nt: TGTGCCAGCAGTCGGGACAGAAGTATTGGCTACACCTTC
CDR3aa: CASSRDRSIGYTF